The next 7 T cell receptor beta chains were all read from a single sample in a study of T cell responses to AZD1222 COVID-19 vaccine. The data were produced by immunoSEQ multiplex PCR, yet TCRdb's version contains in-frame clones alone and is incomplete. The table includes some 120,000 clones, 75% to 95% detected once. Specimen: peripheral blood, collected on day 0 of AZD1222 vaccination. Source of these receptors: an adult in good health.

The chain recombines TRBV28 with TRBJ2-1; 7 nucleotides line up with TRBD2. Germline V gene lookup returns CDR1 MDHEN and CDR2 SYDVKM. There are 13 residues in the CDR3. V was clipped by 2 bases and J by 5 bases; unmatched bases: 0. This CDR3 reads CASSLLADNEQFF. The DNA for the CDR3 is TGTGCCAGCAGTTTACTAGCGGACAATGAGCAGTTCTTC.

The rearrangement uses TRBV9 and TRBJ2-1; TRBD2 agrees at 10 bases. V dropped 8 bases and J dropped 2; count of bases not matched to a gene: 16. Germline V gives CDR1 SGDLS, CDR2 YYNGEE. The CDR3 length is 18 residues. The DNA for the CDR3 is TGTGCCAGAGCGGGAGGGCCCCCTAGGGCCCGTACCTACAATGAGCAGTTCTTC. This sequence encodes CARAGGPPRARTYNEQFF.

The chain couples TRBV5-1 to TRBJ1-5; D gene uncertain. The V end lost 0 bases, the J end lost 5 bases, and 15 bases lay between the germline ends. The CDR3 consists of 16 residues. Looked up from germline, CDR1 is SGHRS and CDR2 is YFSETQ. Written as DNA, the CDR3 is TGCGCCAGCAGCTTGGGCCCCGTCACCCCCGATCAGCCCCAGCATTTT. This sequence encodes CASSLGPVTPDQPQHF.

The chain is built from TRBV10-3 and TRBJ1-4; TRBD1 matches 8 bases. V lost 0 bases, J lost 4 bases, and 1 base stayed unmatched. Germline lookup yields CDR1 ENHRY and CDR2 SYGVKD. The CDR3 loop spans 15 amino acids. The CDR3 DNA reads TGTGCCATCAGTGAGTCAGACAGGGGTAATGAAAAACTGTTTTTT. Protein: CAISESDRGNEKLFF.

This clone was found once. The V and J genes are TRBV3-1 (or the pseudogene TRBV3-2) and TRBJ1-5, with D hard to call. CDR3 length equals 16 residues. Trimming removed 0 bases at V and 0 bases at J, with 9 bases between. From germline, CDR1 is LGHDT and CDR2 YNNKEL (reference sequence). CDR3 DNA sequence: TGTGCCAGCAGCCAAGATCTTGGGGTTAGCAATCAGCCCCAGCATTTT. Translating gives CASSQDLGVSNQPQHF.

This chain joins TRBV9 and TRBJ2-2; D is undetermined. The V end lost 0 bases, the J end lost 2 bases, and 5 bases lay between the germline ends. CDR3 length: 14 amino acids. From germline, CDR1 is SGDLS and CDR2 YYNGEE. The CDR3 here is CASSVAGNTGELFF. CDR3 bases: TGTGCCAGCAGCGTAGCGGGCAACACCGGGGAGCTGTTTTTT.

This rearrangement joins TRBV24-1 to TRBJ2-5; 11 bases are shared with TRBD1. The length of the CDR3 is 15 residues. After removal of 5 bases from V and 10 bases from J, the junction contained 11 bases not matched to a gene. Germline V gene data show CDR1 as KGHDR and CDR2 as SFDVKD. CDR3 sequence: CATSARTGGGGGQYF. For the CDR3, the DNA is TGTGCCACCAGTGCCCGGACAGGGGGCGGAGGGGGCCAGTACTTC.